Listed below are T cell receptor beta chains from one sample, sequenced in a study of OX40 agonist ivuxolimab in advanced cancers. Produced via immunoSEQ multiplex PCR; TCRdb's table is partial and in-frame only. The sample has about 100,000 clones, 87% seen once. Source: CD4+ or CD8+ T cells sorted from blood, taken in a trial of the OX40 agonist ivuxolimab. The receptors here all came from an adult with an advanced solid tumor such as melanoma, head and neck, liver or kidney cancer. Each CDR3 is given with its conserved first and last residue. Fields, in order: J gene, V gene, D gene, clone size, CDR3 DNA, CDR3 protein. The D gene is left open where the match is weak. Rows give clone size only sometimes, using once, few, many, or a class for an expanded clone.

>TRBJ1-1|TRBV7-9|NA|NA
TGTGCCAGCAGCCAAGGGGGTCAGGTAAACACTGAAGCTTTCTTT
CASSQGGQVNTEAFF
>TRBJ1-1|TRBV5-1|TRBD1|NA
TGCGCCAGCAGCCGAGCCGGGACAGGGGTGGATTGGGCTTTCTTT
CASSRAGTGVDWAFF
>TRBJ1-2|TRBV6-5|TRBD1|NA
TGTGCCAGCAGTAGGGGGACAGACGCTAACTATGGCTACACCTTC
CASSRGTDANYGYTF
>TRBJ2-6|TRBV18|NA|once
TGTGCCAGCTCATCTCAGGCGCTCCTCTCTGGGGCCAACGTCCTGACTTTC
CASSSQALLSGANVLTF
>TRBJ1-5|TRBV30|NA|once
TGTGCCTGGAGTGTCTCAGGGAGGGTAGATCAGCCCCAGCATTTT
CAWSVSGRVDQPQHF
>TRBJ1-2|TRBV11-2|NA|NA
TGTGCCAGCAGCTGGACGGACACTCGTCCTAACTATGGCTACACCTTC
CASSWTDTRPNYGYTF
>TRBJ2-7|TRBV11-2|TRBD2|NA
TGTGCCAGCAGCCGACTAGCGGGACCGAATTACGAGCAGTACTTC
CASSRLAGPNYEQYF
>TRBJ2-2|TRBV7-6|NA|NA
TGTGCCAGCAGCTTAGCGCCCCCCCCATCCACCGGGGAGCTGTTTTTT
CASSLAPPPSTGELFF
>TRBJ1-1|TRBV4-1|NA|NA
TGCGCCAGCAGCGGCTTCCAAGAAGGGGGCACTGAAGCTTTCTTT
CASSGFQEGGTEAFF
>TRBJ1-2|TRBV28|TRBD1|NA
TGTGCCAGCAGTAAAACAGGGGGGTCCCTCTATGGCTACACCTTC
CASSKTGGSLYGYTF
>TRBJ1-2|TRBV2|TRBD1|NA
TGTGCCACCCGGGACAGCCCACTTAACTATGGCTACACCTTC
CATRDSPLNYGYTF
>TRBJ2-7|TRBV5-1|NA|NA
TGCGCCAGCGGGGGAGGCCGGACTTCCTACGAGCAGTACTTC
CASGGGRTSYEQYF
>TRBJ1-5|TRBV19|TRBD1|NA
TGTGCCAGTAGTATACCACAGGGGGCGGGACAGCCCCAGCATTTT
CASSIPQGAGQPQHF
>TRBJ1-3|TRBV6-5|NA|NA
TGTGCCAGCAGTTACGATGGCGCTGGAAACACCATATATTTT
CASSYDGAGNTIYF
>TRBJ1-1|TRBV14|NA|NA
TGTGCCAGCACCCCGAAGGGGGGCCCTTGGGACACTGAAGCTTTCTTT
CASTPKGGPWDTEAFF
>TRBJ1-6|TRBV6-1|TRBD1|once
TGTGCCAGCAGTGAAGCACAGGGGGCAGGTAATTCACCCCTCCACTTT
CASSEAQGAGNSPLHF
>TRBJ1-4|TRBV20-1|NA|NA
TGCAGTGCCAGCAGGGAAGAAAAACTGTTTTTT
CSASREEKLFF
>TRBJ1-1|TRBV11-2|NA|NA
TGTGCCAGCAGCTTGAAGGCAGGGCGGGCTTTCTTT
CASSLKAGRAFF
>TRBJ2-1|TRBV4-3|TRBD2|NA
TGCGCCAGCAGCCAAGATTGGGTAGCGGGAGGGCCAGATGAGCAGTTCTTC
CASSQDWVAGGPDEQFF
>TRBJ1-6|TRBV6-5|TRBD1|NA
TGTGCCAGCAGTTACTCGTGGACAGGAGATAATTCACCCCTCCACTTT
CASSYSWTGDNSPLHF
>TRBJ2-7|TRBV6-1|TRBD2|NA
TGTGCCAGCAGCCGGGGTCGGGAGGGCGAGCAGTACTTC
CASSRGREGEQYF
>TRBJ1-3|TRBV6-5|TRBD1|NA
TGTGCCAGCAGTTACTCGATAACAGGGGCAAACACCATATATTTT
CASSYSITGANTIYF